What follows are 18 T cell receptor beta chains derived from one specimen sequenced in a study of shared clonotypes between healthy human individuals. Naive CD8 cells lacked CD45RO and underwent positive selection for CCR7, leaving out terminally differentiated effector memory CD45RA+ cells. Profiled with immunoSEQ multiplex PCR; TCRdb holds only in-frame clones, not every one. The repertoire consists of around 2,000,000 clones, with around 96% occurring once and the leading ten covering roughly 1.2%. Sample: naive CD8+ T cells sorted from blood. These receptors were taken from a man in his late teens or twenties in good health.

V is TRBV4-1 and J is TRBJ1-5, with no clear D. This CDR3 comprises 13 residues. The germline V gene has CDR1 MGHRA and CDR2 YSYEKL. V gave up 4 bases and J gave up 5 bases, with 9 bases separating them. CDR3: CASSRLGDQPQHF. In nucleotides, the CDR3 is TGCGCCAGCAGCCGCCTAGGTGATCAGCCCCAGCATTTT.

The V gene is TRBV27, the J gene TRBJ2-7, with TRBD1 matching over 8 bases. CDR3 size: 12 residues. Looked up from germline, CDR1 is MNHEY and CDR2 is SMNVEV (reference sequence). V was pared by 10 bases and J by 5 bases, with 7 bases of the junction left unmatched. CDR3 sequence: CATRDRNNEQYF. CDR3 DNA: TGTGCCACCCGGGACAGGAACAACGAGCAGTACTTC.

Turning to this clone: This same CDR3 is encoded by further DNA sequences in the sample. The chain links TRBV13 to TRBJ2-7; D gene uncertain. Per germline, CDR1 PRHDT and CDR2 FYEKMQ (reference sequence). V lost 0 bases and J 2 bases, leaving 5 bases between the germline ends. The CDR3 loop spans 13 amino acids. The chain's CDR3 is CASSLGTTYEQYF. In DNA, the CDR3 is TGTGCCAGCAGCTTAGGCACGACCTACGAGCAGTACTTC.

This clone has only one observation. The V gene is TRBV15, the J gene TRBJ1-4; possible D gene TRBD1, 5 bases. Trimming pared 1 base from V and 4 bases from J, leaving 10 bases between. The CDR3 runs to 15 residues. The germline V gene encodes CDR1 LNHNV and CDR2 YYDKDF (reference sequence). CDR3 DNA: TGTGCCACCAGCAGAGTGGGGGGTTTTAATGAAAAACTGTTTTTT. This sequence encodes CATSRVGGFNEKLFF. Full variable domain (outside the CDR3, taken from reference TRBV15 and TRBJ1-4): DAMVIQNPRYQVTQFGKPVTLSCSQTLNHNVMYWYQQKSSQAPKLLFHYYDKDFNNEADTPDNFQSRRPNTSFCFLDIRSPGLGDTAMYLCATSRVGGFNEKLFFGSGTQLSVL.

The chain couples TRBV2 to TRBJ2-7; D possibly uses TRBD1 or TRBD2 (5 bases each). Germline CDR1 and CDR2: SNHLY and FYNNEI. This CDR3 has 12 amino acids. The ends were cut back, 8 bases at V and 3 bases at J, with 11 bases in the middle. The CDR3 DNA is TGTGCCAGCTTCGGGACCGGCTACGAGCAGTACTTC. The encoded protein is CASFGTGYEQYF. Based on the CDR3 plus reference TRBV2 and TRBJ2-7, the full variable domain is EPEVTQTPSHQVTQMGQEVILRCVPISNHLYFYWYRQILGQKVEFLVSFYNNEISEKSEIFDDQFSVERPDGSNFTLKIRSTKLEDSAMYFCASFGTGYEQYFGPGTRLTVT.

For this clone: This specimen includes other DNA sequences encoding the same CDR3. The CDR3 DNA is TGCAGTGCTGGGGGGGGTCAGCCCCAGCATTTT. Translation: CSAGGGQPQHF. The rearrangement joins TRBV20-1 to TRBJ1-5; possible D gene TRBD1, 5 bases. The germline V gene has CDR1 DFQATT and CDR2 SNEGSKA (reference sequence). This CDR3 has 11 amino acids. Between the trimmed V and J ends, which lost 5 bases and 6 bases, there was a span of 8 bases.

Comments on this clone: The same CDR3 arises from other DNA sequences in this sample as well. CDR3 loop: CASSEAPGELFF. The DNA for the CDR3 is TGCGCCAGCAGTGAAGCACCCGGGGAGCTGTTTTTT. The chain employs TRBV10-1 and TRBJ2-2; D is unresolved. This CDR3 comprises 12 residues. Trimming left V 3 bases short and J 6 bases short, with 5 bases between. Germline V gene sequence: CDR1 WNHNN, CDR2 SYGVQD (reference sequence).

The rearrangement joins TRBV9 to TRBJ1-6; 7 bases agree with TRBD1. V shed 3 bases, J shed 0 bases, and the junction held 6 bases outside the gene matches. The CDR3 consists of 17 residues. The germline gives CDR1 SGDLS, CDR2 YYNGEE. In DNA form, the CDR3 reads TGTGCCAGCAGCGGGGCACAGGGGAGCTCCTATAATTCACCCCTCCACTTT. It specifies CASSGAQGSSYNSPLHF. The full variable domain, completed using reference TRBV9 and TRBJ1-6, is DSGVTQTPKHLITATGQRVTLRCSPRSGDLSVYWYQQSLDQGLQFLIQYYNGEERAKGNILERFSAQQFPDLHSELNLSSLELGDSALYFCASSGAQGSSYNSPLHFGNGTRLTVT.

With regard to this clone: Other DNA sequences in this sample translate to the same CDR3. The chain is built from TRBV30 and TRBJ1-6; TRBD1 agrees at 8 bases. CDR3 length equals 15 residues. With V trimmed by 0 bases and J by 10 bases, 8 bases remained unmatched. Per the germline V gene, CDR1 is GTSNPN and CDR2 is SVGIG (reference sequence). This CDR3 reads CAWSVLGTGESPLHF. The CDR3 region has the DNA TGTGCCTGGAGTGTACTAGGGACAGGCGAGTCACCCCTCCACTTT.

The chain is built from TRBV28 and TRBJ2-1; tentative D call: TRBD1 (6 bases). V gave up 3 bases and J gave up 9 bases, with 9 bases separating them. Germline V gene lookup returns CDR1 MDHEN and CDR2 SYDVKM. CDR3 size: 12 residues. CDR3 protein: CASSFTGTEQFF. The CDR3 bases are TGTGCCAGCAGTTTTACAGGGACTGAGCAGTTCTTC.

DNA of the CDR3: TGTGCCAGTAGTATCTGGGACGGCCAAGAGACCCAGTACTTC. Protein product: CASSIWDGQETQYF. This sequence joins TRBV19 and TRBJ2-5; D may correspond to TRBD1 or TRBD2 (5 bases each). Looked up from germline, CDR1 is LNHDA and CDR2 is SQIVND (reference sequence). The CDR3 is 14 residues long. Deletions cut 3 bases from V and 1 base from J, with 9 bases between.

The chain recombines TRBV9 with TRBJ2-7, with 7 nucleotides matching TRBD2. V was clipped by 4 bases and J by 6 bases; unmatched bases: 16. This CDR3 has 16 amino acids. Per the germline V gene, CDR1 is SGDLS and CDR2 is YYNGEE. CDR3 sequence reads: CASSPGRGGSRGEQYF. CDR3 nucleotides: TGTGCCAGCAGCCCCGGGCGGGGCGGGAGTCGAGGCGAGCAGTACTTC. Supplemented by reference TRBV9 and TRBJ2-7, the full variable domain reads DSGVTQTPKHLITATGQRVTLRCSPRSGDLSVYWYQQSLDQGLQFLIQYYNGEERAKGNILERFSAQQFPDLHSELNLSSLELGDSALYFCASSPGRGGSRGEQYFGPGTRLTVT.

The V gene is TRBV5-5, the J gene TRBJ1-6; 10 nucleotides line up with TRBD1. The CDR3 consists of 18 residues. Looked up from germline, CDR1 is SGHKS and CDR2 is YYEKEE (reference sequence). V trimming: 0 bases; J trimming: 0 bases; junction bases outside the gene matches: 3. In DNA form, the CDR3 reads TGTGCCAGCAGCTTGGGGACAGGGGGGATCTCCTATAATTCACCCCTCCACTTT. It translates to CASSLGTGGISYNSPLHF.

V usage is TRBV27 and J usage is TRBJ2-7; D gene uncertain. This CDR3 has 14 amino acids. Per the germline V gene, CDR1 is MNHEY and CDR2 is SMNVEV (reference sequence). Trimming removed 2 bases from V and 2 bases from J, with 10 bases in between. The CDR3 DNA reads TGTGCCAGCAGTTTACAGGTTGGACCCTACGAGCAGTACTTC. Translation: CASSLQVGPYEQYF.

The chain combines TRBV28 with TRBJ2-2; TRBD1 matches 7 bases. Germline loops: CDR1 MDHEN, CDR2 SYDVKM. V dropped 11 bases and J dropped 5; count of bases not matched to a gene: 8. The CDR3 totals 13 residues. The CDR3 DNA reads TGTGCCCACGCAAGGGGGCCAACCGGGGAGCTGTTTTTT. This gives the protein CAHARGPTGELFF.

In the case of this clone: In the same sample, other DNA sequences code for this CDR3. This sequence joins TRBV4-1 and TRBJ2-5; 7 nucleotides agree with TRBD1. The trim removed 2 bases at V and 1 base at J, leaving 4 bases unmatched. The CDR3 is 15 residues long. The V gene's germline CDR1 is MGHRA and CDR2 YSYEKL. In nucleotides, the CDR3 is TGCGCCAGCAGCCAAAGGGCAGGGGGCCAAGAGACCCAGTACTTC. It is translated as CASSQRAGGQETQYF.

The chain has TRBV4-1 and TRBJ1-4, with TRBD1 matching 8 bases. V shed 0 bases and J 6 bases; nucleotides not matched to a gene: 6. Germline assignment: CDR1 MGHRA and CDR2 YSYEKL. This CDR3 comprises 16 residues. Here the CDR3 reads CASSQDAAGGDEKLFF. Here the CDR3 DNA reads TGCGCCAGCAGCCAAGATGCGGCAGGGGGCGATGAAAAACTGTTTTTT.

This rearrangement joins TRBV28 to TRBJ2-7; D perhaps matches TRBD2 (5 bases). CDR3 length equals 14 residues. V was shortened by 7 bases and J by 3 bases, with 16 bases between the two germline ends. Germline loops: CDR1 MDHEN, CDR2 SYDVKM. CDR3 residues: CASTGVVFYYEQYF. CDR3 DNA sequence: TGTGCCAGCACCGGGGTGGTGTTCTACTACGAGCAGTACTTC.